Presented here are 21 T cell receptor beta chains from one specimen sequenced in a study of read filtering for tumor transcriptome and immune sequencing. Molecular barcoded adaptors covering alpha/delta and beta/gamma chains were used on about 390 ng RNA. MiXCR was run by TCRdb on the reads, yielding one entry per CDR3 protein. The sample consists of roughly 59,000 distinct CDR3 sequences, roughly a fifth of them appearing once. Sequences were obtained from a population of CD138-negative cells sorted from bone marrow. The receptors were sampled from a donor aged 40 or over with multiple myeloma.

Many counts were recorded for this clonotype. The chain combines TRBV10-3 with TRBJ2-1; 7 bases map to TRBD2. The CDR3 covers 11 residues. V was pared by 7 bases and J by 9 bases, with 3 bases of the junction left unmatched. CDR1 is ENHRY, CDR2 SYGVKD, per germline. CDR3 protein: CAITPGGEQFF. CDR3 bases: TGTGCCATCACCCCGGGGGGTGAGCAGTTCTTC.

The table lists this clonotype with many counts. The CDR3 coding sequence is TGCGCCAGCAGCTGGACGGAGAACACTGAAGCTTTCTTT. This gives the protein CASSWTENTEAFF. J is TRBJ1-1 and V is TRBV5-1; D gene ambiguous. With 3 bases removed from V and 1 base from J, the gap between germline ends came to 7 bases. The germline V gene has CDR1 SGHRS and CDR2 YFSETQ. The CDR3 runs 13 residues.

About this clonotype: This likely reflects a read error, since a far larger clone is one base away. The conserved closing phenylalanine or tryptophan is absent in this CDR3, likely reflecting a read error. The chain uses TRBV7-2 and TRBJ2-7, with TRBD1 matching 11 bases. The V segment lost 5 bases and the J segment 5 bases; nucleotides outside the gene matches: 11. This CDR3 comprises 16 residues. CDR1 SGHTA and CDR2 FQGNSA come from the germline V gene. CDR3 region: CASSGGRDRGLDEQYY. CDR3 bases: TGTGCCAGCAGCGGGGGCCGGGACAGGGGGTTGGACGAGCAGTACTAC.

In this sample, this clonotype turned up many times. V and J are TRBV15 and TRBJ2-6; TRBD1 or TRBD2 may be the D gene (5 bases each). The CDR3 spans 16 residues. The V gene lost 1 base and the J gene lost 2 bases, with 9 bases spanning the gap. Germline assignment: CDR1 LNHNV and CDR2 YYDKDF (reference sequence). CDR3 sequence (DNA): TGTGCCACCAGCAGAGTCGAGGGGCCTGGGGCCAACGTCCTGACTTTC. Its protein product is CATSRVEGPGANVLTF.

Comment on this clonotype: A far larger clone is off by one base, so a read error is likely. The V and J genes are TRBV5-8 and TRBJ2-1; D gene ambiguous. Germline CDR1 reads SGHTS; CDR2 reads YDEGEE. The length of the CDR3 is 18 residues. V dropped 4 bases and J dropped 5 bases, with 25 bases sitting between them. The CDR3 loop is CASSPHLVRSGTNNEQFF. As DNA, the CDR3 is TGTGCCAGCAGCCCCCATCTCGTCCGGTCAGGCACTAACAATGAGCAGTTCTTC.

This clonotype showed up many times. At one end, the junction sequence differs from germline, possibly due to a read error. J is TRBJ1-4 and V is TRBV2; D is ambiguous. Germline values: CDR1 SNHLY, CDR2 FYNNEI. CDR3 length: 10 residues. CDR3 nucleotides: TGTGCCAGCAGTGAAGGCCGGCGAGTTTTT. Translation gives CASSEGRRVF.

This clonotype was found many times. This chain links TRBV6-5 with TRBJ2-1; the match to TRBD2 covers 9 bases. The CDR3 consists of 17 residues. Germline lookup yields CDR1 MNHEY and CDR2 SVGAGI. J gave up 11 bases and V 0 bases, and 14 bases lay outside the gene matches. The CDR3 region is CASSYSWRGGRSRQQFF. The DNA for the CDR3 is TGTGCCAGCAGTTACTCGTGGCGGGGGGGGAGGAGTAGGCAGCAGTTCTTC.

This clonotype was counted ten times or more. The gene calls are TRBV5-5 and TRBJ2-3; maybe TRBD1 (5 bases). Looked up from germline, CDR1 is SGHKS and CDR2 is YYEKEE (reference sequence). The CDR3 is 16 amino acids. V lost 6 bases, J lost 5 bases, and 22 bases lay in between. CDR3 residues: CASTSQPRVEIDTQYF. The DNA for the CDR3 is TGTGCCAGCACCAGCCAACCCAGGGTTGAGATAGATACGCAGTATTTT.

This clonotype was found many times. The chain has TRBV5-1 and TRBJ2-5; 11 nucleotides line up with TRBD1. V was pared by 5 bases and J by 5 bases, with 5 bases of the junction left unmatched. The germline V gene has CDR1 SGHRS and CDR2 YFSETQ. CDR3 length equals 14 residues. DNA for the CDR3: TGCGCCAGCAGACCCGGGACAGGGGGGGAGACCCAGTACTTC. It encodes CASRPGTGGETQYF.

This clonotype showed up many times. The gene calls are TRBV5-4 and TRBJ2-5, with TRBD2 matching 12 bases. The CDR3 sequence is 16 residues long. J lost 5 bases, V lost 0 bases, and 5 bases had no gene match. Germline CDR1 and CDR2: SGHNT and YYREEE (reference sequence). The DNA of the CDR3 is TGTGCCAGCAGCTTGGGACTAGCGGGGGCTTACGAGACCCAGTACTTC. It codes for CASSLGLAGAYETQYF.

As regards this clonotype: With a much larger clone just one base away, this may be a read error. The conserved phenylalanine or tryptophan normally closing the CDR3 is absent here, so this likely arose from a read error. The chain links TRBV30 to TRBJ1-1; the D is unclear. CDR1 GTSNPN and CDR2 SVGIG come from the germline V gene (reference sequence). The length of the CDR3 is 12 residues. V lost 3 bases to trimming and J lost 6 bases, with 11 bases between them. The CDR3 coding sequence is TGTGCCTGGAGGGCGCAGGTGGCTGAAGCTTTCATT. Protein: CAWRAQVAEAFI.

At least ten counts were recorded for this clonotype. CDR3 nucleotide sequence: TGTGCCAGCAGCCGACCAGGGTCCGACCCAGATACGCAGTATTTT. Its translation is CASSRPGSDPDTQYF. The J gene is TRBJ2-3, the V gene TRBV2, with a tentative D call TRBD1 (5 bases). CDR3 length equals 15 residues. In germline, CDR1 is SNHLY, CDR2 FYNNEI. V was trimmed by 6 bases and J by 4 bases, leaving 17 bases between them.

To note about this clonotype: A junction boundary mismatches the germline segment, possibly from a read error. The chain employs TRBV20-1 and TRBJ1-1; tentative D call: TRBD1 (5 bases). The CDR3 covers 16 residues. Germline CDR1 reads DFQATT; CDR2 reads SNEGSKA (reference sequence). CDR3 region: CSVRVGQGHPGTEAYF. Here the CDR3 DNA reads TGCAGTGTTAGAGTTGGGCAGGGTCACCCAGGGACTGAAGCTTACTTT.

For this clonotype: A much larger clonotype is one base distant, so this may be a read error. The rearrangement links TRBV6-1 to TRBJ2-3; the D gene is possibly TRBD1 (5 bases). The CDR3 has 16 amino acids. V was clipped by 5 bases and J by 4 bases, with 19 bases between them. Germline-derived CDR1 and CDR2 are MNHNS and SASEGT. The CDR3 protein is CASSYPVTDESDTQYF. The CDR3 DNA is TGTGCCAGCAGTTACCCCGTGACAGATGAATCAGATACGCAGTATTTT.

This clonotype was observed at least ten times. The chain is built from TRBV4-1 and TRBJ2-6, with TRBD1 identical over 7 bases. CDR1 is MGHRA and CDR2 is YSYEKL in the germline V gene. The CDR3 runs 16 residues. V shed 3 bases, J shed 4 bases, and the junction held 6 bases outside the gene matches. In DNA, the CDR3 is TGCGCCAGCAGCCAGACAGGGACCGCCGGGGCCAACGTCCTGACTTTC. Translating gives CASSQTGTAGANVLTF.

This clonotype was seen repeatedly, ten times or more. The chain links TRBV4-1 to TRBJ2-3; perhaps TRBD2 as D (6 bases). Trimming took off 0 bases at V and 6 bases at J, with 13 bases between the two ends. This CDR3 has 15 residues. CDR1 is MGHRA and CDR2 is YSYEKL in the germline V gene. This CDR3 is CASSQDGTVFDTQYF. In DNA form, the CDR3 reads TGCGCCAGCAGCCAAGATGGGACTGTCTTTGATACGCAGTATTTT.

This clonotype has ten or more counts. CDR3 bases: TGTGCCAGCAGCCTTTCTAGCGGGGGGGCGTTCCATGAGCAGTTCTTC. It is translated as CASSLSSGGAFHEQFF. The chain combines TRBV3-1 with TRBJ2-1; 12 positions agree with TRBD2. Trimming took 4 bases from V and 8 from J; bases not matched to a gene: 9. CDR1 and CDR2 (germline): LGHDT, YNNKEL (reference sequence). The CDR3 loop spans 16 amino acids.

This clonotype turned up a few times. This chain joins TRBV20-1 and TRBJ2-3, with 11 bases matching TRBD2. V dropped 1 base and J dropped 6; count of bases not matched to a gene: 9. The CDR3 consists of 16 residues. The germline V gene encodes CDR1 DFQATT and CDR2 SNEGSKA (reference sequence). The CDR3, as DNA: TGCAGTGCTAGAGCTCTGGGTAGCGGGGGGGCTGATACGCAGTATTTT. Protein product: CSARALGSGGADTQYF.

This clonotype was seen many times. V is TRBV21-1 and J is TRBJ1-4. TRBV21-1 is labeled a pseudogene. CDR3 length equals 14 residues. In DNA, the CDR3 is TGTGCCAGCAGCGCGGGGTCAACTAATGAAAAACTGTTTTTT. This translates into CASSAGSTNEKLFF.

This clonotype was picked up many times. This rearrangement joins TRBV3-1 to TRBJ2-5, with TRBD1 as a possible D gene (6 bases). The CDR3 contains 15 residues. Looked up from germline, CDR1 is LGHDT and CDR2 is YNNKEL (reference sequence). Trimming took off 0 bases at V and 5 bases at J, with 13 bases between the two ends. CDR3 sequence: CASSQDLGGWETQYF. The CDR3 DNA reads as TGTGCCAGCAGCCAAGATTTAGGGGGTTGGGAGACCCAGTACTTC.

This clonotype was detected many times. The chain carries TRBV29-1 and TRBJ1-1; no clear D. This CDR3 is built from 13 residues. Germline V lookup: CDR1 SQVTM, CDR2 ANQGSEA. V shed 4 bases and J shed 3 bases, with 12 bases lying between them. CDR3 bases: TGCAGCGTTGCCCCCCATAGGGACACTGAAGCTTTCTTT. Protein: CSVAPHRDTEAFF.